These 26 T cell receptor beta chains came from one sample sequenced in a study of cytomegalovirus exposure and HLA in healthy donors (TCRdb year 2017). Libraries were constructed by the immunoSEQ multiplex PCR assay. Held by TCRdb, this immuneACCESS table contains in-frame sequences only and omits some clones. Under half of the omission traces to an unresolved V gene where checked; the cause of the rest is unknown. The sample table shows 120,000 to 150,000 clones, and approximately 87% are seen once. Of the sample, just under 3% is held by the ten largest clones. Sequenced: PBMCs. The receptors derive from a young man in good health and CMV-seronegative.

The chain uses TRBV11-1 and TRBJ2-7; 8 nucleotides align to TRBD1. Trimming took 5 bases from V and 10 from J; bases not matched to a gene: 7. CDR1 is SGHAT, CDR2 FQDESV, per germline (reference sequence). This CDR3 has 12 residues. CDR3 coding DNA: TGTGCCAGCAGCCCAGGGGGCACCCTTCAGTACTTC. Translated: CASSPGGTLQYF.

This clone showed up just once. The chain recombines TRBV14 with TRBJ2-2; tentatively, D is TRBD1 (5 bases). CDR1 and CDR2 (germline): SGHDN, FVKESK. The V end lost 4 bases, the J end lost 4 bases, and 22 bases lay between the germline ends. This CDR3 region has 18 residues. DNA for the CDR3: TGTGCCAGCAGCCCTGAGTTCCCGGGCCAGGGCCCCACCGGGGAGCTGTTTTTT. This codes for CASSPEFPGQGPTGELFF.

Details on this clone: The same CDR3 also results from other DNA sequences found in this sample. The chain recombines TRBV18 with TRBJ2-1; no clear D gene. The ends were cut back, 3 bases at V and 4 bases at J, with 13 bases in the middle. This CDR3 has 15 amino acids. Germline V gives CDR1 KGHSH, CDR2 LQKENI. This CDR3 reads CASSPGQSSYNEQFF. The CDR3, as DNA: TGTGCCAGCTCACCTGGCCAGTCTAGTTACAATGAGCAGTTCTTC.

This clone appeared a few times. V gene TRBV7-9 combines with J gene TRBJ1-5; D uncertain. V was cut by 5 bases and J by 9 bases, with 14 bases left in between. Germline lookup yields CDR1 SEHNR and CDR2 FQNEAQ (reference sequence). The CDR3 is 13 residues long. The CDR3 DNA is TGTGCCAGCAGCGAAGACCGCCCGGGGCCCCAGCATTTT. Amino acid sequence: CASSEDRPGPQHF.

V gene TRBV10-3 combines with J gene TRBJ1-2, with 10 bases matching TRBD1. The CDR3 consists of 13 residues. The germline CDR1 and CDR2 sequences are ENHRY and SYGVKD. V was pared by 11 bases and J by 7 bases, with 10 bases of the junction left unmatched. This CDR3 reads CAYRDRGTGGYTF. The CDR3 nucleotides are TGTGCCTACCGGGACAGGGGAACGGGTGGCTACACCTTC.

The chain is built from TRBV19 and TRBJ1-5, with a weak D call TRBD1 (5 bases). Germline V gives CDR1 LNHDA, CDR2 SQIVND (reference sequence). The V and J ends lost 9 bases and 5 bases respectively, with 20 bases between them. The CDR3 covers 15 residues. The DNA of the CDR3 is TGTGCCAGCGCCGCACTGGGGCAGGGCGATCAGCCCCAGCATTTT. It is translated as CASAALGQGDQPQHF.

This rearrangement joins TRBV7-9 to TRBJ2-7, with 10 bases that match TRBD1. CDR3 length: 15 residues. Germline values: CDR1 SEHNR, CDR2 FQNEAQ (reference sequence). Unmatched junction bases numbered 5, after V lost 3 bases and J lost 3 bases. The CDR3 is CASSFQGDRGYEQYF. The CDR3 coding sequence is TGTGCCAGCAGCTTTCAGGGGGACAGGGGCTACGAGCAGTACTTC.

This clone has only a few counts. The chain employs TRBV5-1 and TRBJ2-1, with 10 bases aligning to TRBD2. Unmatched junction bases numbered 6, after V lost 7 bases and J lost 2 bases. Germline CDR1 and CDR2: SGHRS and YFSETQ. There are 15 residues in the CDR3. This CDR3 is CASASSGSTYNEQFF. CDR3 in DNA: TGCGCCAGCGCTTCTAGCGGGAGTACCTACAATGAGCAGTTCTTC.

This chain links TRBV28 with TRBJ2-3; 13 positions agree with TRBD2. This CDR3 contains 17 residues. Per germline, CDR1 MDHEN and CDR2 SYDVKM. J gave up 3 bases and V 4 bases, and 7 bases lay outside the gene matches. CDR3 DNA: TGTGCCAGCAGTTCGCTGGTACTAGCGGGAGGGACAGATACGCAGTATTTT. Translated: CASSSLVLAGGTDTQYF.

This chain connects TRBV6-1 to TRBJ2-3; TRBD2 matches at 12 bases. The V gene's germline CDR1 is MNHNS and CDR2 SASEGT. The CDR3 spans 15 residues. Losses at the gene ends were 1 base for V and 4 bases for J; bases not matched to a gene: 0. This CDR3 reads CASSEGTSGADTQYF. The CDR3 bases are TGTGCCAGCAGTGAAGGGACTAGCGGGGCAGATACGCAGTATTTT.

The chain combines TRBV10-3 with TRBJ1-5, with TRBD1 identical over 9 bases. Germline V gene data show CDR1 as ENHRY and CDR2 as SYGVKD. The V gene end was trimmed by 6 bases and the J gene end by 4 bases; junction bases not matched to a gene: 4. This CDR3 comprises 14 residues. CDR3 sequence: CAISDGQGNQPQHF. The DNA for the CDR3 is TGTGCCATCAGCGACGGACAGGGGAATCAGCCCCAGCATTTT.

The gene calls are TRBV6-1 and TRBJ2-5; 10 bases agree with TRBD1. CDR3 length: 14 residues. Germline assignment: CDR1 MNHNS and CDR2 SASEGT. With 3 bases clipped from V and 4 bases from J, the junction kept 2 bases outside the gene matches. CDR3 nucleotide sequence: TGTGCCAGCAGTGAGGGACAGGGGCGAGAGACCCAGTACTTC. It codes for CASSEGQGRETQYF.

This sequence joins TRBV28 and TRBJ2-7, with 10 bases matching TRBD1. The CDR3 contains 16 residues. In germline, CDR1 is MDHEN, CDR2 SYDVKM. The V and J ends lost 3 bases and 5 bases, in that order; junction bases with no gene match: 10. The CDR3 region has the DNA TGTGCCAGCAGTTTCCGACCGGGACAGGGGACGGACGAGCAGTACTTC. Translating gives CASSFRPGQGTDEQYF.

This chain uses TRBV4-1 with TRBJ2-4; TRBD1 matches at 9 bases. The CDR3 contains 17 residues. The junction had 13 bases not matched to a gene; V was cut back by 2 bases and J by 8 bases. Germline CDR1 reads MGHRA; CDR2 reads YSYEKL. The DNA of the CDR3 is TGCGCCAGCAGCCAACGGTGGGACAGGGCGTGGAGGGACATTCAGTACTTC. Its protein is CASSQRWDRAWRDIQYF.

This chain's CDR3 is CASSSNGPTNTGELFF. As DNA, the CDR3 is TGTGCCAGCAGTTCTAATGGGCCGACGAACACCGGGGAGCTGTTTTTT. This chain uses TRBV7-7 with TRBJ2-2; D is undetermined. The V gene's germline CDR1 is SSHAT and CDR2 FNYEAQ (reference sequence). The CDR3 contains 16 residues. V was clipped by 6 bases and J by 0 bases, with 14 bases between them.

The CDR3 spells CAISESGPLGRAQHF. Written as DNA, the CDR3 is TGTGCCATCAGTGAGTCAGGGCCCCTGGGGAGGGCCCAGCATTTT. The J gene is TRBJ1-5, the V gene TRBV10-3; D is unclear. The CDR3 contains 15 residues. Germline lookup yields CDR1 ENHRY and CDR2 SYGVKD. The V end lost 0 bases, the J end lost 11 bases, and 17 bases lay between the germline ends.

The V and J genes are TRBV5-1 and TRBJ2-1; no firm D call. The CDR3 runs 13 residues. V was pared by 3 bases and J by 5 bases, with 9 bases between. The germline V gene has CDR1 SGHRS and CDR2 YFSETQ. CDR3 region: CASSYSSNNEQFF. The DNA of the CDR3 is TGCGCCAGCAGCTACAGCTCAAACAATGAGCAGTTCTTC.

The CDR3 DNA sequence: TGCGCCAGCAGCGGAACTCCAGGGGACGGGGAAGCTTTCTTT. Amino acid sequence: CASSGTPGDGEAFF. This chain connects TRBV5-1 to TRBJ1-1, with D possibly TRBD1 on 6 matching bases. Trimming cost V 4 bases and J 8 bases, with 18 bases left between them. This CDR3 region has 14 residues. Germline lookup yields CDR1 SGHRS and CDR2 YFSETQ.

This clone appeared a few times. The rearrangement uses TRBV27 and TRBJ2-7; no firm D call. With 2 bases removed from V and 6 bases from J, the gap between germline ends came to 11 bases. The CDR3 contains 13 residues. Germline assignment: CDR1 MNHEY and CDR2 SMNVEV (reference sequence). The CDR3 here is CASSLVYGAEQYF. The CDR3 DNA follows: TGTGCCAGCAGTTTAGTTTACGGTGCCGAGCAGTACTTC.

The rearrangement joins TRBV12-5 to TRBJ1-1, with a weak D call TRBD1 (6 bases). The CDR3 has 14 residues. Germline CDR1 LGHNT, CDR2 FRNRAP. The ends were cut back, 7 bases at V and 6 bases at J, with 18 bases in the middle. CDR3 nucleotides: TGTGCTAGTGCCCTGGGACACCTCTCCCCTGAAGCTTTCTTT. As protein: CASALGHLSPEAFF.

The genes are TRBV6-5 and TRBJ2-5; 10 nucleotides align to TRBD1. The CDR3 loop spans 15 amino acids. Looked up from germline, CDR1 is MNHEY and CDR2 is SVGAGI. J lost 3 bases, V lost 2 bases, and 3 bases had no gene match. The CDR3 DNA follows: TGTGCCAGCAGTTACCTCGGGACAGGGGAAGAGACCCAGTACTTC. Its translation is CASSYLGTGEETQYF.

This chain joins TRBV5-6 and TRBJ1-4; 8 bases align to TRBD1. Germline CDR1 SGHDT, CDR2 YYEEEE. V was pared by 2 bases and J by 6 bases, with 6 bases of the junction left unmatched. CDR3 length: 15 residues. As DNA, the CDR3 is TGTGCCAGCAGCTTCTGGACAGGGTTTGATGAAAAACTGTTTTTT. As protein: CASSFWTGFDEKLFF.

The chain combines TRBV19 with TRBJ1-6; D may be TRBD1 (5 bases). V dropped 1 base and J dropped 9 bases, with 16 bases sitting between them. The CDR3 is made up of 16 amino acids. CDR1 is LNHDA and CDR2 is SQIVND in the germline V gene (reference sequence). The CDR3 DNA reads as TGTGCCAGTAGTATAGCCGCCGGGACTCCGGGTTCACCCCTCCACTTT. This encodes CASSIAAGTPGSPLHF.

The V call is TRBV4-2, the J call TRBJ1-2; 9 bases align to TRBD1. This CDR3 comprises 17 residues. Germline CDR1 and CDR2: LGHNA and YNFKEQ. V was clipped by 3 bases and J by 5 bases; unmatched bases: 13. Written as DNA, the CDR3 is TGTGCCAGCAGCCATCCTCAGGGACAGGGCACTGGGTATGGCTACACCTTC. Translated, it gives CASSHPQGQGTGYGYTF.

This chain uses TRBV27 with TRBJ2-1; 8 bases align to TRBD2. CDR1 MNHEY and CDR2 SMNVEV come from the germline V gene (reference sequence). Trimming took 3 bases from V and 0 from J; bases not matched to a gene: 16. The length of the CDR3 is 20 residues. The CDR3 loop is CASSFGNRGGLMYSYNEQFF. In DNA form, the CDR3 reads TGTGCCAGCAGTTTCGGGAACCGGGGGGGGCTCATGTACTCCTACAATGAGCAGTTCTTC.

CDR3 bases: TGCGCCAGCAGCTACCGCGGGAGGGCGGAGACCCAGTACTTC. The encoded protein is CASSYRGRAETQYF. This rearrangement joins TRBV5-1 to TRBJ2-5; 9 nucleotides match TRBD2. The CDR3 is 14 residues long. Germline-derived CDR1 and CDR2 are SGHRS and YFSETQ. Trimming cost V 3 bases and J 5 bases; bases outside gene matches: 5. Full variable domain (missing parts from reference TRBV5-1 and TRBJ2-5): KAGVTQTPRYLIKTRGQQVTLSCSPISGHRSVSWYQQTPGQGLQFLFEYFSETQRNKGNFPGRFSGRQFSNSRSEMNVSTLELGDSALYLCASSYRGRAETQYFGPGTRLLVL.